A single sample is the source of the 27 T cell receptor beta chains below, sequenced in a study of cytotoxic CD8 clonotypes in ibrutinib-treated CLL. TCRdb's table, derived via immunoSEQ multiplex PCR, lists solely in-frame clones and lacks some. The sample holds roughly 150,000 clones, 70% to 90% seen once. The sample in question was PBMCs, obtained at disease progression, from a patient treated with ibrutinib. These receptors were collected from a human donor with chronic lymphocytic leukemia.

The genes are TRBV19 and TRBJ1-5; a weak D match, TRBD1 (6 bases). Between the trimmed V and J ends, which lost 8 bases and 1 base, there was a span of 15 bases. The CDR3 extends over 15 amino acids. Per the germline V gene, CDR1 is LNHDA and CDR2 is SQIVND (reference sequence). The CDR3, as DNA: TGTGCCAGTTGGGGGGGGGCTGGAAGCAATCAGCCCCAGCATTTT. It is translated as CASWGGAGSNQPQHF.

J is TRBJ2-1 and V is TRBV11-3, with 11 bases matching TRBD2. Trimming removed 4 bases from V and 10 bases from J; junction bases left unmatched: 12. The germline V gene has CDR1 SGHNT and CDR2 YENEEA. CDR3 length equals 16 residues. The CDR3 nucleotides read TGTGCCAGCAGCTCACGGGGGGCTAGCGGGAGGTCGGAGCAGTTCTTC. It is translated as CASSSRGASGRSEQFF. Based on the CDR3 plus reference TRBV11-3 and TRBJ2-1, the full variable domain is EAGVVQSPRYKIIEKKQPVAFWCNPISGHNTLYWYLQNLGQGPELLIRYENEEAVDDSQLPKDRFSAERLKGVDSTLKIQPAELGDSAVYLCASSSRGASGRSEQFFGPGTRLTVL.

There are a few counts of this clone. The same CDR3 can be traced to other DNA sequences in this sample. The chain couples TRBV7-9 to TRBJ1-4, with a weak D call TRBD1 (6 bases). The CDR3 loop spans 14 amino acids. Trimming pared 5 bases from V and 5 bases from J, leaving 12 bases between. The germline gives CDR1 SEHNR, CDR2 FQNEAQ (reference sequence). The CDR3, as DNA: TGTGCCAGCAGCCCGGGACAAGACAATGAAAAACTGTTTTTT. Its translation is CASSPGQDNEKLFF.

This sequence joins TRBV27 and TRBJ2-6, with 13 nucleotides matching TRBD2. The germline CDR1 and CDR2 sequences are MNHEY and SMNVEV (reference sequence). Trimming removed 5 bases from V and 6 bases from J; junction bases left unmatched: 19. The CDR3 covers 21 residues. The CDR3 spells CASSPKGLAGVNPASANVLTF. In DNA form, the CDR3 reads TGTGCCAGCAGTCCAAAAGGACTAGCGGGAGTAAATCCTGCTTCGGCCAACGTCCTGACTTTC.

V gene TRBV7-6 combines with J gene TRBJ1-1; D unresolved. Trimming removed 0 bases from V and 1 base from J, with 12 bases in between. In germline, CDR1 is SGHVS, CDR2 FNYEAQ. The CDR3 totals 16 residues. This CDR3 is CASSLAPPPTNTEAFF. CDR3 DNA: TGTGCCAGCAGCTTAGCTCCCCCGCCGACGAACACTGAAGCTTTCTTT. The full variable domain, completed using reference TRBV7-6 and TRBJ1-1, is GAGVSQSPRYKVTKRGQDVALRCDPISGHVSLYWYRQALGQGPEFLTYFNYEAQQDKSGLPNDRFSAERPEGSISTLTIQRTEQRDSAMYRCASSLAPPPTNTEAFFGQGTRLTVV.

The chain employs TRBV9 and TRBJ2-1, with unresolved D. The CDR3 sequence is 13 residues long. The germline V gene encodes CDR1 SGDLS and CDR2 YYNGEE. With 0 bases removed from V and 8 bases from J, the gap between germline ends came to 9 bases. CDR3 sequence: CASSVGAAYEQFF. The CDR3 DNA is TGTGCCAGCAGCGTAGGTGCGGCGTATGAGCAGTTCTTC.

The chain combines TRBV28 with TRBJ2-7; no reliable D call. V lost 6 bases and J 1 base, leaving 13 bases between the germline ends. The CDR3 spans 14 residues. Germline V gene data show CDR1 as MDHEN and CDR2 as SYDVKM. CDR3 DNA: TGTGCCAGCAGCCCCCTCACAGTATCCTACGAGCAGTACTTC. Translation gives CASSPLTVSYEQYF.

The CDR3 reads CASNPREGWSYGYTF. The CDR3 bases are TGTGCCAGCAACCCACGCGAAGGGTGGAGCTATGGCTACACCTTC. The chain carries TRBV6-5 and TRBJ1-2; D gene unclear. Trimming stripped 7 bases from V and 4 bases from J, with 19 bases between. CDR1 is MNHEY, CDR2 SVGAGI, per germline. CDR3 length: 15 residues.

The chain joins TRBV29-1 to TRBJ1-1; 7 bases fit TRBD1. The V gene end was trimmed by 7 bases and the J gene end by 1 base; junction bases not matched to a gene: 9. The CDR3 loop spans 14 amino acids. Germline V gene sequence: CDR1 SQVTM, CDR2 ANQGSEA. CDR3 sequence: CSASGPGGNTEAFF. The CDR3 nucleotides are TGCAGCGCGTCCGGACCAGGGGGGAACACTGAAGCTTTCTTT.

The chain recombines TRBV4-3 with TRBJ2-7, with D possibly TRBD2 on 6 matching bases. With 3 bases removed from V and 1 base from J, the gap between germline ends came to 10 bases. Per the germline V gene, CDR1 is LGHNA and CDR2 is YSLEER. This CDR3 has 14 amino acids. The DNA of the CDR3 is TGCGCCAGCAGCCAGGACGGAGGGTCCTACGAGCAGTACTTC. It yields the protein CASSQDGGSYEQYF.

The chain couples TRBV27 to TRBJ2-2; 7 bases match TRBD1. The V and J ends lost 3 bases and 3 bases, in that order; junction bases with no gene match: 1. CDR1 MNHEY and CDR2 SMNVEV come from the germline V gene (reference sequence). The CDR3 runs 14 residues. The CDR3 region is CASSFTGDTGELFF. In nucleotides, the CDR3 is TGTGCCAGCAGTTTCACAGGGGACACCGGGGAGCTGTTTTTT.

The rearrangement links TRBV5-1 to TRBJ2-5; 14 nucleotides agree with TRBD2. With V trimmed by 3 bases and J by 1 base, 11 bases remained unmatched. CDR1 is SGHRS, CDR2 YFSETQ, per germline. The CDR3 runs to 19 residues. CDR3 amino acids: CASSSPGLAGAGPQETQYF. CDR3 nucleotides: TGCGCCAGCAGCTCGCCGGGACTAGCGGGAGCGGGTCCCCAAGAGACCCAGTACTTC.

The V and J genes are TRBV5-6 and TRBJ1-3; D ambiguous. The CDR3 spans 15 residues. Germline assignment: CDR1 SGHDT and CDR2 YYEEEE. Trimming removed 0 bases from V and 4 bases from J, with 11 bases in between. The CDR3 is CASSLVAGSGNTIYF. The CDR3 coding sequence is TGTGCCAGCAGCTTGGTTGCTGGCTCCGGAAACACCATATATTTT.

V usage is TRBV7-6 and J usage is TRBJ1-5; D remains ambiguous. The V gene lost 5 bases and the J gene lost 0 bases, with 11 bases spanning the gap. CDR3 size: 15 residues. The germline CDR1 and CDR2 sequences are SGHVS and FNYEAQ. The CDR3 region is CASSPVVNSNQPQHF. DNA of the CDR3: TGTGCCAGCAGCCCAGTCGTAAATAGCAATCAGCCCCAGCATTTT.

This clone showed up just a few times. This chain connects TRBV10-3 to TRBJ1-2; 9 bases map to TRBD1. This CDR3 contains 13 residues. After removal of 9 bases from V and 8 bases from J, the junction contained 10 bases not matched to a gene. CDR1 and CDR2 (germline): ENHRY, SYGVKD. The CDR3: CAIRITGGWGYTF. CDR3 DNA sequence: TGTGCCATTCGGATAACAGGGGGCTGGGGCTACACCTTC.

The V and J genes are TRBV28 and TRBJ2-2; 9 bases are shared with TRBD1. V was pared by 6 bases and J by 2 bases, with 10 bases of the junction left unmatched. Germline CDR1 and CDR2: MDHEN and SYDVKM. The CDR3 length is 17 residues. The CDR3 reads CASSRTWTGANTGELFF. CDR3 DNA sequence: TGTGCCAGCAGCCGAACCTGGACAGGGGCCAACACCGGGGAGCTGTTTTTT.

The chain couples TRBV4-1 to TRBJ2-3, with a weak D call TRBD2 (6 bases). Trimming shortened V by 1 base and J by 2 bases, and 13 bases separated the two germline ends. CDR1 is MGHRA, CDR2 YSYEKL, per germline. The CDR3 is 16 residues long. CDR3 sequence reads: CASSQGSGTYTDTQYF. Written as DNA, the CDR3 is TGCGCCAGCAGCCAAGGGTCCGGGACTTACACAGATACGCAGTATTTT.

This chain links TRBV7-9 with TRBJ1-4; D is ambiguous. The CDR3 spans 12 residues. Trimming removed 1 base at V and 8 bases at J, with 5 bases between. Germline loops: CDR1 SEHNR, CDR2 FQNEAQ (reference sequence). The CDR3 nucleotides read TGTGCCAGCAGCTTAGTAGAAGAAAAACTGTTTTTT. Translation: CASSLVEEKLFF.

The chain uses TRBV21-1 and TRBJ2-7; the table gives TRBD1 as D, unverified against the DNA. TRBV21-1 is assigned pseudogene status. The CDR3 has 16 residues. CDR3 nucleotide sequence: TGTGCCAGCAGCAAAAGGGGGGACAGCGCCGACTACGAGCAGTACTTC. The encoded protein is CASSKRGDSADYEQYF.

The chain carries TRBV18 and TRBJ1-1; 12 nucleotides align to TRBD1. Germline loops: CDR1 KGHSH, CDR2 LQKENI. With V trimmed by 1 base and J by 6 bases, 9 bases remained unmatched. The CDR3 sequence is 17 residues long. CDR3 nucleotide sequence: TGTGCCAGCTCACCACGAGAACCGGGACAGGGGGCACCTGAAGCTTTCTTT. Encoded protein: CASSPREPGQGAPEAFF.

V usage is TRBV6-5 and J usage is TRBJ2-2, with a possible D match to TRBD2 (5 bases). CDR3 length: 14 residues. Germline CDR1 reads MNHEY; CDR2 reads SVGAGI. Trimming shortened V by 7 bases and J by 3 bases, and 12 bases separated the two germline ends. The CDR3 sequence: CASITSGHTGELFF. DNA of the CDR3: TGTGCCAGCATTACGAGCGGCCACACCGGGGAGCTGTTTTTT.

The chain joins TRBV19 to TRBJ1-5, with D unclear. CDR1 and CDR2 (germline): LNHDA, SQIVND (reference sequence). The CDR3 length is 14 residues. V was clipped by 5 bases and J by 5 bases, with 13 bases between them. CDR3 amino acids: CASSPETNHQPQHF. In DNA, the CDR3 is TGTGCCAGTAGTCCCGAGACAAATCATCAGCCCCAGCATTTT.

The table lists this clone with a count of one. The gene calls are TRBV27 and TRBJ1-2; 8 bases align to TRBD1. V shed 4 bases, J shed 6 bases, and the junction held 7 bases outside the gene matches. Germline CDR1 and CDR2: MNHEY and SMNVEV (reference sequence). The CDR3 consists of 14 residues. This CDR3 is CASSYQTGAHGYTF. The DNA of the CDR3 is TGTGCCAGCAGTTACCAGACAGGGGCCCATGGCTACACCTTC.

V and J are TRBV7-2 and TRBJ1-2; the D is unclear. Germline-derived CDR1 and CDR2 are SGHTA and FQGNSA. This CDR3 is built from 15 residues. V was clipped by 1 base and J by 5 bases, with 14 bases between them. The CDR3 protein is CASSLGGTGAYGYTF. CDR3 nucleotide sequence: TGTGCCAGCAGCTTAGGAGGTACGGGAGCGTATGGCTACACCTTC.

The genes are TRBV19 and TRBJ2-1, with D possibly being TRBD2 (5 bases). The germline V gene encodes CDR1 LNHDA and CDR2 SQIVND (reference sequence). This CDR3 region has 15 residues. V was pared by 7 bases and J by 8 bases, with 21 bases between. The CDR3 reads CASKVDYTAWDEQFF. CDR3 nucleotides: TGTGCCAGTAAGGTTGACTACACAGCCTGGGATGAGCAGTTCTTC.

The chain couples TRBV5-4 to TRBJ2-4; possibly TRBD2 for D (6 bases). The germline V gene encodes CDR1 SGHNT and CDR2 YYREEE (reference sequence). With 4 bases removed from V and 10 bases from J, the gap between germline ends came to 12 bases. This CDR3 has 12 amino acids. The CDR3 DNA reads as TGTGCCAGCAGCGGGGACTCGGTGATTCAGTACTTC. It specifies CASSGDSVIQYF.

The J gene is TRBJ1-4, the V gene TRBV5-1; TRBD1 aligns across 8 bases. The CDR3 length is 17 residues. J was trimmed by 3 bases and V by 3 bases; bases with no gene match: 10. CDR1 and CDR2 from the germline V gene are SGHRS and YFSETQ. Here the CDR3 reads CASSSGQGNRPNEKLFF. CDR3 bases: TGCGCCAGCAGCTCTGGACAGGGAAATAGACCTAATGAAAAACTGTTTTTT. Together with reference TRBV5-1 and TRBJ1-4, the CDR3 gives the full variable domain: KAGVTQTPRYLIKTRGQQVTLSCSPISGHRSVSWYQQTPGQGLQFLFEYFSETQRNKGNFPGRFSGRQFSNSRSEMNVSTLELGDSALYLCASSSGQGNRPNEKLFFGSGTQLSVL.